These T cell receptor beta chains were read from a single sample in a study of blood T cell repertoires in COVID-19. Produced via immunoSEQ multiplex PCR; TCRdb's table is partial and in-frame only. The sample records 150,000 to 200,000 clones, about 79% being singletons. The source material was peripheral blood. These TCRs come from a woman in her 70s with acute or convalescent COVID-19. The CDR3 runs from the conserved cysteine through the conserved F or W.

CDR3aa | v_gene | len | j_gene
CASSLRATGFQELADTQYF | TRBV18 | 19 | TRBJ2-3
CASSRLDHSYEQYF | TRBV5-1 | 14 | TRBJ2-7
CATSRDWAGAYEQYF | TRBV15 | 15 | TRBJ2-7
CASSLRVRTDTQYF | TRBV7-2 | 14 | TRBJ2-3
CASSSPGQGNTGELFF | TRBV7-9 | 16 | TRBJ2-2
CASSLDEFSTDTQYF | TRBV5-1 | 15 | TRBJ2-3
CASSFLSGELFF | TRBV7-9 | 12 | TRBJ2-2
CASSAEARAPGEKLFF | TRBV9 | 16 | TRBJ1-4
CASSFDRSPNSPLHF | TRBV7-9 | 15 | TRBJ1-6
CASSFPLTGNEKLFF | TRBV7-9 | 15 | TRBJ1-4
CAWSVFPPGTNEKLFF | TRBV30 | 16 | TRBJ1-4